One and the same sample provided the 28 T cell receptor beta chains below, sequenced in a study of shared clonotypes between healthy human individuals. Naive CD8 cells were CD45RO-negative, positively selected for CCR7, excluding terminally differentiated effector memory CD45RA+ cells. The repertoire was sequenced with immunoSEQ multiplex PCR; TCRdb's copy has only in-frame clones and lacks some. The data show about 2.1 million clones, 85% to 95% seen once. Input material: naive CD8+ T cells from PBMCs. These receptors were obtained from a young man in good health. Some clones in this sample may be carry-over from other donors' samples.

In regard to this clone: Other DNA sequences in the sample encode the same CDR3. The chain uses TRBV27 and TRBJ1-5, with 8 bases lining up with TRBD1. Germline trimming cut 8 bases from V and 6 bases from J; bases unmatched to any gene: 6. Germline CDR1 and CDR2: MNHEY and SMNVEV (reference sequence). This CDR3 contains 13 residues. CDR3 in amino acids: CASGDRGGQPQHF. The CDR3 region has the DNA TGTGCCAGCGGAGACAGGGGAGGTCAGCCCCAGCATTTT.

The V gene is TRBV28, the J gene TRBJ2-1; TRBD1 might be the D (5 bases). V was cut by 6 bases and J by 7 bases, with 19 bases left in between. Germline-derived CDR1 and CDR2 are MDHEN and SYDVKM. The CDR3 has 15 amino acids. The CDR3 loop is CASRTLTGTRNEQFF. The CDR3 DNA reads TGTGCCAGCAGAACGCTTACAGGTACGAGGAATGAGCAGTTCTTC.

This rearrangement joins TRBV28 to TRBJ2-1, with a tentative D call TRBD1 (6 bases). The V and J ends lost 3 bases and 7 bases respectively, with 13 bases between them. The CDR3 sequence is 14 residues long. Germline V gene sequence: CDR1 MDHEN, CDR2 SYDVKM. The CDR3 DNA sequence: TGTGCCAGCAGTTTCCAGGGGATAGTAAATGAGCAGTTCTTC. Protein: CASSFQGIVNEQFF. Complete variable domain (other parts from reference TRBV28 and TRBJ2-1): DVKVTQSSRYLVKRTGEKVFLECVQDMDHENMFWYRQDPGLGLRLIYFSYDVKMKEKGDIPEGYSVSREKKERFSLILESASTNQTSMYLCASSFQGIVNEQFFGPGTRLTVL.

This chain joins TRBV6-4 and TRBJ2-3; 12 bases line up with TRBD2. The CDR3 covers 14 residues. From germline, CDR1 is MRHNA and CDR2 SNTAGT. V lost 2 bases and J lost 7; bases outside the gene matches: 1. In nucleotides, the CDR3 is TGTGCCAGCAGTGACCTAGCGGGAGGGAATACGCAGTATTTT. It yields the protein CASSDLAGGNTQYF.

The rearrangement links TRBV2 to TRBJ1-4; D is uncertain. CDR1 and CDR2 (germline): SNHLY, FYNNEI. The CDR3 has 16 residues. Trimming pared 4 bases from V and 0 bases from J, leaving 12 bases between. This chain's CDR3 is CASSGVSIATNEKLFF. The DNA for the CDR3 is TGTGCCAGCAGTGGGGTCAGTATTGCAACTAATGAAAAACTGTTTTTT. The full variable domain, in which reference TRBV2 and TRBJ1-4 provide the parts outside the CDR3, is EPEVTQTPSHQVTQMGQEVILRCVPISNHLYFYWYRQILGQKVEFLVSFYNNEISEKSEIFDDQFSVERPDGSNFTLKIRSTKLEDSAMYFCASSGVSIATNEKLFFGSGTQLSVL.

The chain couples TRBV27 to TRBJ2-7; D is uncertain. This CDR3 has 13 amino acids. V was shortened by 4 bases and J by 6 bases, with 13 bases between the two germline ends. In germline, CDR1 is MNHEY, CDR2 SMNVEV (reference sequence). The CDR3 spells CASSSRTLVEQYF. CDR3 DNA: TGTGCCAGCAGTTCTAGAACTCTCGTCGAGCAGTACTTC.

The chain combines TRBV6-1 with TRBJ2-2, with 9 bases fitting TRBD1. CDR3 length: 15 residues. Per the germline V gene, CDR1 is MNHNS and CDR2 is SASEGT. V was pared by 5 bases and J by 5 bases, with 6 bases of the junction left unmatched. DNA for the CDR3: TGTGCCAGCAGTACCGGGACAGGGACGACCGGGGAGCTGTTTTTT. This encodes CASSTGTGTTGELFF.

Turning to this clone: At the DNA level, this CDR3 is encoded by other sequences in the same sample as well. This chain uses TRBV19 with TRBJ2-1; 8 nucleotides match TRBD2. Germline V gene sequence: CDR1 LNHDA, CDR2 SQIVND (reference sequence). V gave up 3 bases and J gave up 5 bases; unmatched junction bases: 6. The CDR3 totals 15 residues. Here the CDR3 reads CASSIGLAGHNEQFF. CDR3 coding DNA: TGTGCCAGTAGTATCGGACTAGCCGGGCACAATGAGCAGTTCTTC.

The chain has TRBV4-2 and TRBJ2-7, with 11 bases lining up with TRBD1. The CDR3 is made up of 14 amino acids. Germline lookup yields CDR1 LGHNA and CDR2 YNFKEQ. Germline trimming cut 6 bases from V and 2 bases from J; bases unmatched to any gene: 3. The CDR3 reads CASRAGQGAYEQYF. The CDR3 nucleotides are TGTGCCAGCAGAGCGGGACAGGGGGCCTACGAGCAGTACTTC.

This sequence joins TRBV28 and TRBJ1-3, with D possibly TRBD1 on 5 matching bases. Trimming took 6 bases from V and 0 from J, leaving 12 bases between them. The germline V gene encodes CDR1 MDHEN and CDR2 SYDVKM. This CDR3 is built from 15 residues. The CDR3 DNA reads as TGTGCCAGCAGACTGACGGGGACCTCTGGAAACACCATATATTTT. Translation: CASRLTGTSGNTIYF.

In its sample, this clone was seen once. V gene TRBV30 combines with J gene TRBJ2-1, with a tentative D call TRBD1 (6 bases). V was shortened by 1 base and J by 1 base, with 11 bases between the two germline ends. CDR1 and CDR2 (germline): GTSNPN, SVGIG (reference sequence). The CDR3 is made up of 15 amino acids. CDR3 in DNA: TGTGCCTGGAGTGATGAGGGGACATCCTACAATGAGCAGTTCTTC. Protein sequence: CAWSDEGTSYNEQFF.

Here the CDR3 reads CASGRRGAEAFF. The CDR3 DNA follows: TGTGCTAGTGGTCGTCGGGGGGCTGAAGCTTTCTTT. The chain carries TRBV12-5 and TRBJ1-1; tentative D call: TRBD1 (5 bases). CDR3 length: 12 amino acids. V was shortened by 5 bases and J by 6 bases, with 10 bases between the two germline ends. Germline CDR1 is LGHNT and CDR2 is FRNRAP.

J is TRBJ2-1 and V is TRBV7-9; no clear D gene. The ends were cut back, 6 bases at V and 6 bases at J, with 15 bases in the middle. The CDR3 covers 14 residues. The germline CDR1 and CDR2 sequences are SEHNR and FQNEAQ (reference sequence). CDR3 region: CASRMGIGSNEQFF. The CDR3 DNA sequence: TGTGCCAGCAGGATGGGAATAGGCAGCAATGAGCAGTTCTTC.

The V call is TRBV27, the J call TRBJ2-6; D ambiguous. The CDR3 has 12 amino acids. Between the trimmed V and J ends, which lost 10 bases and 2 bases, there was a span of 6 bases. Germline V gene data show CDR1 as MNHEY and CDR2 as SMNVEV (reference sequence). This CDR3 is CATMTGANVLTF. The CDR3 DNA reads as TGTGCCACCATGACTGGGGCCAACGTCCTGACTTTC. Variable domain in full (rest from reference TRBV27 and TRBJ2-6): EAQVTQNPRYLITVTGKKLTVTCSQNMNHEYMSWYRQDPGLGLRQIYYSMNVEVTDKGDVPEGYKVSRKEKRNFPLILESPSPNQTSLYFCATMTGANVLTFGAGSRLTVL.

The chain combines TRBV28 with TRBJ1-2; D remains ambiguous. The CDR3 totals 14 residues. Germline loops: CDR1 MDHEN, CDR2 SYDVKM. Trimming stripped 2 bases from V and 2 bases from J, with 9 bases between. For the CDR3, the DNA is TGTGCCAGCAGTTTACACAGCAGAAACTATGGCTACACCTTC. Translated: CASSLHSRNYGYTF.

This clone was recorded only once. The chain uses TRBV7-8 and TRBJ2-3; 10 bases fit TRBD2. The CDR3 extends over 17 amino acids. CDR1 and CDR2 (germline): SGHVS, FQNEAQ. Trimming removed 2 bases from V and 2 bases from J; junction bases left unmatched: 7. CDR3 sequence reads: CASSLRAGGPITDTQYF. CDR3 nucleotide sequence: TGTGCCAGCAGCTTACGAGCGGGAGGGCCAATCACAGATACGCAGTATTTT.

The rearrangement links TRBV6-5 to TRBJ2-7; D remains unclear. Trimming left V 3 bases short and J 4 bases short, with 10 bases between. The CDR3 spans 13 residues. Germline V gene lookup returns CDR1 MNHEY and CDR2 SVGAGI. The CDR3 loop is CASSYGLRYEQYF. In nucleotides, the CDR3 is TGTGCCAGCAGTTATGGCCTGAGATACGAGCAGTACTTC.

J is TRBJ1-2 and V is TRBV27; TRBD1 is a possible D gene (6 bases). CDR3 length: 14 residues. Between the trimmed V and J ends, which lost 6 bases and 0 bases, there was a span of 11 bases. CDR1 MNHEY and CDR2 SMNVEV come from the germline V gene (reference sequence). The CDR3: CASSHTGTNYGYTF. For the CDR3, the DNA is TGTGCCAGCAGCCACACAGGGACTAACTATGGCTACACCTTC.

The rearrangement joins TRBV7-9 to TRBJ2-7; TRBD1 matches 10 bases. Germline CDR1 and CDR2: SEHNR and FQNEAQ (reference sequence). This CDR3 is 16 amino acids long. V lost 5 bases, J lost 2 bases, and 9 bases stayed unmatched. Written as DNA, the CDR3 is TGTGCCAGCAGCGCGACCACCGGGACAGGGGCCTACGAGCAGTACTTC. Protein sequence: CASSATTGTGAYEQYF.

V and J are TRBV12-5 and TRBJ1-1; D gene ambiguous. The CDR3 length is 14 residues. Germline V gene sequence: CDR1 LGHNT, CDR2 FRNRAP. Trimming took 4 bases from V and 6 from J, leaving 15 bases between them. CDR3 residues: CASGSAPGVPEAFF. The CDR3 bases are TGTGCTAGTGGTTCTGCGCCTGGCGTGCCTGAAGCTTTCTTT.

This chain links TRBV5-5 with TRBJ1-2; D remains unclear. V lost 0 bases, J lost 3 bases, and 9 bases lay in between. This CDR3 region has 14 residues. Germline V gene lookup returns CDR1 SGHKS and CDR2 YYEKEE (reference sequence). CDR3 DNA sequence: TGTGCCAGCAGCTTGGACGGAGTCTACTATGGCTACACCTTC. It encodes CASSLDGVYYGYTF. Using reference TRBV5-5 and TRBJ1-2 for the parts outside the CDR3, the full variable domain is DAGVTQSPTHLIKTRGQQVTLRCSPISGHKSVSWYQQVLGQGPQFIFQYYEKEERGRGNFPDRFSARQFPNYSSELNVNALLLGDSALYLCASSLDGVYYGYTFGSGTRLTVV.

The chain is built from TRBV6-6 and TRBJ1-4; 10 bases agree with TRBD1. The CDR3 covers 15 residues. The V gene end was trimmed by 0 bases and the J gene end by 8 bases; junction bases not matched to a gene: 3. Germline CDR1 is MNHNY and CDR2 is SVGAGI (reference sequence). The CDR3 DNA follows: TGTGCCAGCAGTTACTCCGGGACAGGGGCCGAAAAACTGTTTTTT. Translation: CASSYSGTGAEKLFF.

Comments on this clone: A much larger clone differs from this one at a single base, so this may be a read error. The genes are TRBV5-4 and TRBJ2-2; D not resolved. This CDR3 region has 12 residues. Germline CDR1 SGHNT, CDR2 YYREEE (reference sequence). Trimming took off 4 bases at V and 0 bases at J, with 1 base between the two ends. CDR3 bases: TGTGCCAGCAGCGCGAACACCGGGGAGCTGTTTTTT. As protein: CASSANTGELFF.

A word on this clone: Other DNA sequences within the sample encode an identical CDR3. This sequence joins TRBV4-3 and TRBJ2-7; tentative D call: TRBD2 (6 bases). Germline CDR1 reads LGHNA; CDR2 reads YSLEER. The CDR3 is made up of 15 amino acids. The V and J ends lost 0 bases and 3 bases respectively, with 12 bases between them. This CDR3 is CASSQDPGGSYEQYF. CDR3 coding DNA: TGCGCCAGCAGCCAAGATCCCGGGGGAAGCTACGAGCAGTACTTC.

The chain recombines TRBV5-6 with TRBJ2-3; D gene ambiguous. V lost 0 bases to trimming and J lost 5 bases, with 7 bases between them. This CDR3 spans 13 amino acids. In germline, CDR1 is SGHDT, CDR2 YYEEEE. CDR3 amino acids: CASSLVGGDTQYF. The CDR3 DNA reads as TGTGCCAGCAGCTTGGTCGGTGGAGATACGCAGTATTTT.

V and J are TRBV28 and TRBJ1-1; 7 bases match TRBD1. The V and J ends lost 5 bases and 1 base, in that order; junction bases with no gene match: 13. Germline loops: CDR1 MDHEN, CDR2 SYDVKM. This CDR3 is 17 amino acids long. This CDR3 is CASSNSYRGWGNTEAFF. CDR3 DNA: TGTGCCAGCAGTAATTCGTACAGGGGATGGGGGAACACTGAAGCTTTCTTT. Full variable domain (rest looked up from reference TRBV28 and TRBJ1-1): DVKVTQSSRYLVKRTGEKVFLECVQDMDHENMFWYRQDPGLGLRLIYFSYDVKMKEKGDIPEGYSVSREKKERFSLILESASTNQTSMYLCASSNSYRGWGNTEAFFGQGTRLTVV.

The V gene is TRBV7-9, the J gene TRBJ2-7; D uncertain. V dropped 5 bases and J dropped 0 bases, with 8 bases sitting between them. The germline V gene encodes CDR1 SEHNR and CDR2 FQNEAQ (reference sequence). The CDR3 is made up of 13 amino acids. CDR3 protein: CASSRRDSYEQYF. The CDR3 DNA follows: TGTGCCAGCAGCCGAAGGGACTCCTACGAGCAGTACTTC.

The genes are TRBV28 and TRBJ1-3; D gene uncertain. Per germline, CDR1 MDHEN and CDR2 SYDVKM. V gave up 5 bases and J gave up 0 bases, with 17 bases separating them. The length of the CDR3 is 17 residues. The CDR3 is CASSLLTYASSGNTIYF. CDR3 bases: TGTGCCAGCAGTCTCCTAACTTATGCTAGCTCTGGAAACACCATATATTTT.